Presented here are 5 T cell receptor beta chains from one specimen sequenced in a study of cytomegalovirus exposure and HLA in healthy donors. Use of 60 Vbeta and 13 Jbeta primers characterized the PCR. This table comes from immunoSEQ multiplex PCR, and its TCRdb copy is limited to in-frame clones, with some not included. The table has about 120,000 clones, 70% to 80% seen once. Material for sequencing was PBMCs. All receptors come from a woman aged 18-35 years in good health and CMV-seronegative.

The genes are TRBV7-9 and TRBJ2-7; D is unclear. Germline V gene data show CDR1 as SEHNR and CDR2 as FQNEAQ (reference sequence). V was pared by 6 bases and J by 2 bases, with 14 bases between. The CDR3 is 14 amino acids. The CDR3 DNA sequence: TGTGCCAGCAGTTTTTCGGCGGCGGCCTACGAGCAGTACTTC. Its translation is CASSFSAAAYEQYF.

In this sample, this clone turned up once. The rearrangement links TRBV4-1 to TRBJ1-2, with a possible D match to TRBD1 (5 bases). CDR3 length: 17 amino acids. With 0 bases removed from V and 9 bases from J, the gap between germline ends came to 23 bases. Germline CDR1 is MGHRA and CDR2 is YSYEKL. The CDR3 loop reads CASSQDRIRQGLMSYTF. In DNA, the CDR3 is TGCGCCAGCAGCCAAGATCGAATTCGGCAGGGTCTTATGAGCTACACCTTC.

The chain combines TRBV2 with TRBJ2-5; D is possibly TRBD1 (5 bases). CDR3 length: 15 amino acids. CDR1 is SNHLY and CDR2 is FYNNEI in the germline V gene. Trimming left V 1 base short and J 4 bases short, with 13 bases between. The CDR3 region is CASSEGRVGRETQYF. CDR3 sequence (DNA): TGTGCCAGCAGTGAAGGCAGGGTGGGCCGAGAGACCCAGTACTTC.

The CDR3 is CASSPRLAGDNEQFF. For the CDR3, the DNA is TGTGCCAGCTCACCACGACTAGCGGGAGACAATGAGCAGTTCTTC. This chain connects TRBV18 to TRBJ2-1, with 12 bases fitting TRBD2. The CDR3 extends over 15 amino acids. The germline V gene has CDR1 KGHSH and CDR2 LQKENI. The trim removed 1 base at V and 5 bases at J, leaving 0 bases unmatched.

The chain couples TRBV6-6 to TRBJ1-1; no clear D. From germline, CDR1 is MNHNY and CDR2 SVGAGI (reference sequence). V was clipped by 6 bases and J by 0 bases, with 8 bases between them. This CDR3 comprises 13 residues. CDR3 loop: CASSRPLNTEAFF. CDR3 bases: TGTGCCAGCAGCAGGCCCCTGAACACTGAAGCTTTCTTT.